The 22 T cell receptor beta chains in this list originate from one sample, sequenced in a study of cytomegalovirus exposure and HLA in healthy donors. Primers: 60 Vbeta forward and 13 Jbeta reverse. This table comes from immunoSEQ multiplex PCR, and its TCRdb copy is limited to in-frame clones, with some not included. The table shows under 200,000 clones, with roughly 82% occurring only once. The specimen was PBMCs. The origin of the receptors is a woman aged 45-60 years in good health and CMV-seronegative.

The rearrangement joins TRBV29-1 to TRBJ2-7; D perhaps matches TRBD2 (7 bases). Trimming left V 2 bases short and J 2 bases short, with 16 bases between. This CDR3 region has 15 residues. The germline V gene encodes CDR1 SQVTM and CDR2 ANQGSEA. The CDR3 region is CSVELGGRRTYEQYF. CDR3 nucleotides: TGCAGCGTTGAATTGGGGGGGCGCCGCACCTACGAGCAGTACTTC.

The gene calls are TRBV10-2 and TRBJ2-1, with TRBD2 identical over 12 bases. V lost 5 bases to trimming and J lost 0 bases; unmatched junction nucleotides: 11. From germline, CDR1 is WSHSY and CDR2 SAAADI. The CDR3 length is 19 residues. CDR3 amino acids: CASSPGTSGSRSSYNEQFF. CDR3 bases: TGCGCCAGCAGTCCCGGGACTAGCGGGTCTCGTAGCTCCTACAATGAGCAGTTCTTC.

The chain joins TRBV5-4 to TRBJ1-2; D is possibly TRBD1 (6 bases). Trimming took 4 bases from V and 3 from J, leaving 13 bases between them. The CDR3 sequence is 14 residues long. Germline loops: CDR1 SGHNT, CDR2 YYREEE (reference sequence). CDR3 sequence reads: CASSHRTDHYGYTF. The CDR3 nucleotides are TGTGCCAGCAGCCACCGGACAGATCACTATGGCTACACCTTC.

This clone has only one observation. The CDR3 nucleotides read TGCGCCAGCAGCCCAATAGCGGCCTACAATGAGCAGTTCTTC. Residues: CASSPIAAYNEQFF. The chain is built from TRBV5-1 and TRBJ2-1, with D maybe TRBD2 (6 bases). The germline V gene encodes CDR1 SGHRS and CDR2 YFSETQ. The CDR3 loop spans 14 amino acids. Trimming left V 4 bases short and J 2 bases short, with 10 bases between.

This clone was seen only once. The chain employs TRBV6-1 and TRBJ2-2; the D gene is possibly TRBD2 (6 bases). Trimming stripped 8 bases from V and 4 bases from J, with 17 bases between. This CDR3 contains 15 residues. Germline assignment: CDR1 MNHNS and CDR2 SASEGT. CDR3 protein: CASLIRESVTGELFF. The CDR3 bases are TGTGCCAGCCTGATCCGGGAGTCCGTCACCGGGGAGCTGTTTTTT.

The chain carries TRBV7-2 and TRBJ2-7; TRBD1 aligns across 8 bases. The CDR3 has 14 residues. Germline V gene sequence: CDR1 SGHTA, CDR2 FQGNSA. J lost 5 bases, V lost 4 bases, and 7 bases had no gene match. In DNA form, the CDR3 reads TGTGCCAGCAGCTCCTTGACAGGGGTAGACGAGCAGTACTTC. Its protein is CASSSLTGVDEQYF. Full variable domain (remainder filled in from reference TRBV7-2 and TRBJ2-7): GAGVSQSPSNKVTEKGKDVELRCDPISGHTALYWYRQSLGQGLEFLIYFQGNSAPDKSGLPSDRFSAERTGGSVSTLTIQRTQQEDSAVYLCASSSLTGVDEQYFGPGTRLTVT.

The rearrangement links TRBV27 to TRBJ2-7; 13 bases are shared with TRBD2. The CDR3 length is 19 residues. Germline assignment: CDR1 MNHEY and CDR2 SMNVEV (reference sequence). The V segment lost 6 bases and the J segment 6 bases; nucleotides outside the gene matches: 20. For the CDR3, the DNA is TGTGCCAGCAGCTGGACTAGCGGGAGCTACGACGGAAGGTATTCCGAGCAGTACTTC. Its translation: CASSWTSGSYDGRYSEQYF.

This chain connects TRBV11-2 to TRBJ2-7; 7 nucleotides align to TRBD1. Germline V gene data show CDR1 as SGHAT and CDR2 as FQNNGV. The CDR3 is made up of 17 amino acids. The V and J ends lost 5 bases and 5 bases, in that order; junction bases with no gene match: 18. The CDR3 nucleotides read TGTGCCAGCAGCCCTCCCCCCTCGACAGGGCTATACGACGAGCAGTACTTC. As protein: CASSPPPSTGLYDEQYF.

The CDR3 spells CASSLVVVLTHTEAFF. CDR3 nucleotides: TGTGCCAGCAGCTTGGTAGTCGTGCTTACCCACACTGAAGCTTTCTTT. V is TRBV7-9 and J is TRBJ1-1, with D hard to call. Per the germline V gene, CDR1 is SEHNR and CDR2 is FQNEAQ (reference sequence). V lost 3 bases and J lost 3, with 17 bases in between. The CDR3 has 16 amino acids. The full variable domain, in which reference TRBV7-9 and TRBJ1-1 provide the parts outside the CDR3, is DTGVSQNPRHKITKRGQNVTFRCDPISEHNRLYWYRQTLGQGPEFLTYFQNEAQLEKSRLLSDRFSAERPKGSFSTLEIQRTEQGDSAMYLCASSLVVVLTHTEAFFGQGTRLTVV.

The chain joins TRBV19 to TRBJ2-7; 9 positions match TRBD1. The CDR3 has 14 residues. After removal of 7 bases from V and 3 bases from J, the junction contained 7 bases not matched to a gene. The germline V gene has CDR1 LNHDA and CDR2 SQIVND (reference sequence). CDR3 amino acids: CASTAGTGFYEQYF. The DNA for the CDR3 is TGTGCCAGTACCGCCGGGACAGGGTTCTACGAGCAGTACTTC. The full variable domain, with the rest looked up from reference TRBV19 and TRBJ2-7, is DGGITQSPKYLFRKEGQNVTLSCEQNLNHDAMYWYRQDPGQGLRLIYYSQIVNDFQKGDIAEGYSVSREKKESFPLTVTSAQKNPTAFYLCASTAGTGFYEQYFGPGTRLTVT.

The sample holds a few counts of this clone. The V call is TRBV9, the J call TRBJ2-5; 7 bases fit TRBD2. The CDR3 extends over 18 amino acids. Losses at the gene ends were 1 base for V and 1 base for J; bases not matched to a gene: 13. Per the germline V gene, CDR1 is SGDLS and CDR2 is YYNGEE. The CDR3 region has the DNA TGTGCCAGCAGCGTATCGGCTAGCGGTATTCCCTCCCAAGAGACCCAGTACTTC. It is translated as CASSVSASGIPSQETQYF.

V and J are TRBV15 and TRBJ2-5; TRBD2 matches at 11 bases. Germline V gene data show CDR1 as LNHNV and CDR2 as YYDKDF (reference sequence). The CDR3 contains 14 residues. The ends lost 4 bases at V and 5 bases at J; junction bases unmatched: 3. The CDR3 DNA reads as TGTGCCACCAGCAAAACTAGCGGGGGTGAGACCCAGTACTTC. This gives the protein CATSKTSGGETQYF.

J is TRBJ1-1 and V is TRBV10-1; 7 nucleotides line up with TRBD1. The CDR3 is made up of 19 amino acids. With 6 bases clipped from V and 0 bases from J, the junction kept 19 bases outside the gene matches. CDR1 is WNHNN, CDR2 SYGVQD, per germline (reference sequence). The CDR3 DNA sequence: TGCGCCAGCAGATTTCGAGCTGTGGGACAGACCTTGGTGAACACTGAAGCTTTCTTT. Protein: CASRFRAVGQTLVNTEAFF.

A remark on this clone: Its ends do not fully match the called genes, so a read error is possible. This sequence joins TRBV28 and TRBJ1-1; TRBD1 might be the D (6 bases). In germline, CDR1 is MDHEN, CDR2 SYDVKM. The CDR3 spans 14 residues. CDR3 nucleotide sequence: TGTGCCAGCAGTTACGGGACACGGAACATTGAAGCTTTCTTT. It encodes CASSYGTRNIEAFF.

The CDR3 bases are TGTGCCAGCCAACCTGCTCCCTCGTGGAGAGGCGGCCAGTACTTC. Amino acid sequence: CASQPAPSWRGGQYF. This chain uses TRBV27 with TRBJ2-5; the D is unclear. The V and J ends lost 8 bases and 10 bases respectively, with 26 bases between them. This CDR3 comprises 15 residues. CDR1 and CDR2 (germline): MNHEY, SMNVEV (reference sequence).

V is TRBV7-9 and J is TRBJ1-1; 9 nucleotides agree with TRBD1. The junction had 5 bases not matched to a gene; V was cut back by 5 bases and J by 7 bases. There are 13 residues in the CDR3. Per the germline V gene, CDR1 is SEHNR and CDR2 is FQNEAQ (reference sequence). DNA of the CDR3: TGTGCCAGCAGCCGGGACAGGGTGGGTGAAGCTTTCTTT. It translates to CASSRDRVGEAFF.

This chain uses TRBV6-1 with TRBJ2-2, with 8 bases fitting TRBD1. Losses at the gene ends were 4 bases for V and 3 bases for J; bases not matched to a gene: 13. The germline CDR1 and CDR2 sequences are MNHNS and SASEGT. The CDR3 spans 18 residues. The CDR3 protein is CASSARTTGVIDTGELFF. The CDR3, as DNA: TGTGCCAGCAGTGCCCGGACGACAGGGGTGATAGACACCGGGGAGCTGTTTTTT.

This chain uses TRBV2 with TRBJ1-5, with 7 bases matching TRBD1. CDR3 length: 13 residues. V shed 7 bases, J shed 7 bases, and the junction held 7 bases outside the gene matches. Germline-derived CDR1 and CDR2 are SNHLY and FYNNEI. The CDR3, as DNA: TGTGCCAGCAACAGGGGAATACGGCAGCCCCAGCATTTT. Translated: CASNRGIRQPQHF. The full variable domain, completed using reference TRBV2 and TRBJ1-5, is EPEVTQTPSHQVTQMGQEVILRCVPISNHLYFYWYRQILGQKVEFLVSFYNNEISEKSEIFDDQFSVERPDGSNFTLKIRSTKLEDSAMYFCASNRGIRQPQHFGDGTRLSIL.

The V gene is TRBV5-4, the J gene TRBJ2-5; 9 bases fit TRBD2. The trim removed 3 bases at V and 5 bases at J, leaving 8 bases unmatched. The CDR3 length is 15 residues. Germline CDR1 is SGHNT and CDR2 is YYREEE (reference sequence). The CDR3 DNA reads TGTGCCAGCAGCTCGGGACTAGCCAGGACCGAGACCCAGTACTTC. Residues: CASSSGLARTETQYF.

The rearrangement uses TRBV15 and TRBJ2-1; 12 bases are a match to TRBD1. J lost 12 bases, V lost 4 bases, and 10 bases had no gene match. The CDR3 covers 15 residues. Germline-derived CDR1 and CDR2 are LNHNV and YYDKDF (reference sequence). The CDR3 sequence: CATSTGTGGSGGQFF. CDR3 bases: TGTGCCACCAGCACAGGGACAGGGGGCAGTGGGGGGCAGTTCTTC.

This chain joins TRBV7-3 and TRBJ2-1; D possibly corresponds to TRBD1 (5 bases). The germline V gene has CDR1 SGHTA and CDR2 FQGTGA. Trimming removed 9 bases at V and 3 bases at J, with 12 bases between. The CDR3 loop spans 13 amino acids. CDR3: CARNTGIYNEQFF. CDR3 in DNA: TGTGCCAGAAATACAGGCATCTACAATGAGCAGTTCTTC.

The chain recombines TRBV10-1 with TRBJ2-5, with D unclear. Germline V gives CDR1 WNHNN, CDR2 SYGVQD (reference sequence). Trimming removed 3 bases from V and 2 bases from J, with 4 bases in between. CDR3 length: 12 residues. The CDR3 is CASSDSQETQYF. CDR3 nucleotide sequence: TGCGCCAGCAGTGATTCGCAAGAGACCCAGTACTTC.